Each of the 3 T cell receptor beta chains below was sequenced from the same sample in a study of beta chain features in type 1 diabetes (dated by TCRdb to 2016 to 2019). The library was built by means of the immunoSEQ multiplex PCR assay. The High Capacity cDNA Reverse Transcription Kit was used to reverse transcribe all of the isolated RNA, meaning that expressed TCRB transcripts were what got sequenced. The table comes from immuneACCESS by way of TCRdb, which keeps in-frame sequences with V and J called. Part of the clones is missing from these tables; in studies checked, under half for an unresolved V gene and the rest for unknown reasons. The sample table lists 300,000 to 400,000 clones, around an eighth of them with a count of one. The ten most abundant clones make up 0.017% of the sample. The sample was naive CD4+ T cells from blood. Explained via the paper, the cell subset or site label denotes: true naive CD4+ T cells. These TCRs come from a man younger than 35 in good health.

The V gene is TRBV28, the J gene TRBJ2-1; TRBD1 aligns across 7 bases. This CDR3 spans 15 amino acids. Germline assignment: CDR1 MDHEN and CDR2 SYDVKM. The V and J ends lost 6 bases and 12 bases, in that order; junction bases with no gene match: 17. In DNA, the CDR3 is TGTGCCAGCAGCCAACCGGGACAGAGAGGTTTCAGGCAGTTCTTC. It translates to CASSQPGQRGFRQFF.

CDR3 nucleotide sequence: TGTGCCAGCAGCCAAGCATGGACTAGCGGGAGGCCGCTCTACGAGCAGTACTTC. This encodes CASSQAWTSGRPLYEQYF. The V and J genes are TRBV4-2 and TRBJ2-7, with 14 positions matching TRBD2. CDR1 is LGHNA, CDR2 YNFKEQ, per germline. V lost 1 base to trimming and J lost 3 bases; unmatched junction nucleotides: 8. The CDR3 sequence is 18 residues long.

The chain combines TRBV19 with TRBJ2-1; D possibly corresponds to TRBD2 (5 bases). There are 16 residues in the CDR3. Germline CDR1 LNHDA, CDR2 SQIVND (reference sequence). V was shortened by 3 bases and J by 0 bases, with 12 bases between the two germline ends. In nucleotides, the CDR3 is TGTGCCAGTAGTATGGTAGCGAGGAGCTCCTACAATGAGCAGTTCTTC. Translated: CASSMVARSSYNEQFF.